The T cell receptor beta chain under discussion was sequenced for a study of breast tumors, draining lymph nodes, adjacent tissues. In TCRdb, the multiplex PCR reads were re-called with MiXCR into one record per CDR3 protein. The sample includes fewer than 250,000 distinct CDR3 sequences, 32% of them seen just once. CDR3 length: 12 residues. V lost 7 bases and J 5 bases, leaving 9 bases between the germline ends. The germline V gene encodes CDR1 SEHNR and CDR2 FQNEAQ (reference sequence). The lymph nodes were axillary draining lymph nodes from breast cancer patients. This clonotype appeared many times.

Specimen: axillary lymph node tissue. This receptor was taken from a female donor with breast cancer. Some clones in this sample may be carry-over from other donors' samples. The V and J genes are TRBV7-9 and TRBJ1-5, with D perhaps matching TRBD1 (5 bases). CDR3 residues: CASNSRDQPQHF. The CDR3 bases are TGTGCCAGCAACTCCAGGGATCAGCCCCAGCATTTT.